The entry below describes one T cell receptor (beta chain). The antigen is not known. Vbeta (60) and Jbeta (13) primers were used in the PCR. Here immunoSEQ multiplex PCR was the method, and the copy in TCRdb shows in-frame clones only, minus some. Found here are 130,000 or so clones, approximately 71% of them singletons; the top ten hold around 3.4%. The entry originates in a study of cytomegalovirus exposure and HLA in healthy donors. Study-wide results and caveats: Later analysis reportedly placed an Asian-associated ancestry cluster below the roughly 700-donor mean in N-insertions. Cytomegalovirus status, reportedly, was diagnosed with high specificity and sensitivity by the classifier. Previous analysis showed most TCR beta V segments were productive about 90% or about 30% of the time. Many donors shared some public TCRs, even though most TCR sequences were rare.

There are 15 residues in the CDR3. The junction had 9 bases not matched to a gene; V was cut back by 3 bases and J by 6 bases. Germline values: CDR1 SGHTA, CDR2 FQGNSA. This chain joins TRBV7-2 and TRBJ2-7; 9 positions agree with TRBD1. Sequences were obtained from PBMCs. The source is a man aged 35 to 55 in good health and CMV-seronegative. In DNA form, the CDR3 reads TGTGCCAGCAGCTTCGCCGGGACAGGGTTAGTCGAGCAGTACTTC. Amino acid sequence: CASSFAGTGLVEQYF. The whole variable domain, filled in from reference TRBV7-2 and TRBJ2-7, reads GAGVSQSPSNKVTEKGKDVELRCDPISGHTALYWYRQSLGQGLEFLIYFQGNSAPDKSGLPSDRFSAERTGGSVSTLTIQRTQQEDSAVYLCASSFAGTGLVEQYFGPGTRLTVT.